One sample yielded the 25 T cell receptor beta chains listed below, sequenced in a study of PD-1 blockade in classical Hodgkin lymphoma. Profiled with immunoSEQ multiplex PCR; TCRdb holds only in-frame clones, not every one. Of approximately 100,000 clones in the sample, 75% to 90% were seen once. All trial patients relapsed after autologous stem cell transplantation. Sequences were derived from peripheral blood mononuclear cells (PBMCs), sampled before the second cycle of nivolumab. Receptors originate from a human donor with classical Hodgkin lymphoma.

The V call is TRBV27, the J call TRBJ2-5; D is perhaps TRBD2 (5 bases). This CDR3 spans 12 amino acids. The germline V gene encodes CDR1 MNHEY and CDR2 SMNVEV (reference sequence). The V gene lost 3 bases and the J gene lost 5 bases, with 7 bases spanning the gap. CDR3 residues: CASSFRGETQYF. In nucleotides, the CDR3 is TGTGCCAGCAGTTTTCGAGGGGAGACCCAGTACTTC.

The chain links TRBV4-2 to TRBJ1-2; D remains unclear. The CDR3 spans 14 residues. V lost 0 bases and J lost 4, with 9 bases in between. CDR1 and CDR2 (germline): LGHNA, YNFKEQ. CDR3 bases: TGTGCCAGCAGCCAAGATCGACGGATCTATGGCTACACCTTC. Its translation: CASSQDRRIYGYTF.

The chain is built from TRBV2 and TRBJ2-7, with 9 bases aligning to TRBD1. This CDR3 is built from 15 residues. J gave up 3 bases and V 3 bases, and 6 bases lay outside the gene matches. In germline, CDR1 is SNHLY, CDR2 FYNNEI. This CDR3 is CASSEGTGSFYEQYF. The CDR3, as DNA: TGTGCCAGCAGTGAGGGGACAGGGAGTTTCTACGAGCAGTACTTC.

The chain recombines TRBV7-9 with TRBJ1-3; no firm D call. CDR1 SEHNR and CDR2 FQNEAQ come from the germline V gene (reference sequence). Deletions cut 3 bases from V and 11 bases from J, with 8 bases between. This CDR3 is 11 amino acids long. This CDR3 reads CASSFGVPIYF. In DNA form, the CDR3 reads TGTGCCAGCAGCTTCGGGGTCCCCATATATTTT.

J is TRBJ1-2 and V is TRBV30, with 9 bases matching TRBD1. The CDR3 totals 13 residues. Trimming took 5 bases from V and 2 from J; bases not matched to a gene: 3. Germline CDR1 is GTSNPN and CDR2 is SVGIG (reference sequence). The CDR3 region is CAWVDRGNYGYTF. The CDR3 nucleotides read TGTGCCTGGGTGGACAGGGGCAACTATGGCTACACCTTC.

V usage is TRBV9 and J usage is TRBJ2-1, with D unresolved. CDR3 length equals 16 residues. CDR1 is SGDLS and CDR2 is YYNGEE in the germline V gene. V lost 4 bases and J lost 2, with 16 bases in between. CDR3 residues: CASSYGPASAYNEQFF. CDR3 nucleotides: TGTGCCAGCAGCTATGGACCGGCGTCAGCCTACAATGAGCAGTTCTTC.

This chain's CDR3 is CASSESAGGTDTQYF. CDR3 DNA sequence: TGTGCCAGCAGTGAGTCGGCAGGGGGCACAGATACGCAGTATTTT. The chain uses TRBV6-4 and TRBJ2-3; the D gene is possibly TRBD1 (6 bases). The CDR3 sequence is 15 residues long. Germline CDR1 and CDR2: MRHNA and SNTAGT. The germline V and J ends were trimmed by 3 bases and 1 base, with 11 bases remaining between them.

The chain is built from TRBV4-2 and TRBJ2-5, with unresolved D. The CDR3 loop spans 13 amino acids. CDR1 is LGHNA and CDR2 is YNFKEQ in the germline V gene. V lost 1 base, J lost 5 bases, and 8 bases lay in between. The CDR3 region is CASSQVGAETQYF. Here the CDR3 DNA reads TGTGCCAGCAGCCAAGTAGGAGCCGAGACCCAGTACTTC.

The rearrangement links TRBV7-8 to TRBJ2-1, with TRBD2 matching over 7 bases. The V segment lost 4 bases and the J segment 7 bases; nucleotides outside the gene matches: 13. CDR1 is SGHVS, CDR2 FQNEAQ, per germline. The CDR3 has 16 residues. The CDR3 nucleotides read TGTGCCAGCAGCTCCTCTAGCGGACTAGGGGAGAATGAGCAGTTCTTC. It codes for CASSSSSGLGENEQFF.

There are a few counts of this clone. The rearrangement joins TRBV30 to TRBJ1-1; no reliable D call. The CDR3 runs to 11 residues. The germline V gene has CDR1 GTSNPN and CDR2 SVGIG (reference sequence). V lost 3 bases, J lost 12 bases, and 14 bases lay in between. This chain's CDR3 is CAWRRSQITFF. The CDR3 coding sequence is TGTGCCTGGAGGAGAAGTCAGATAACTTTCTTT. The whole variable domain, remainder taken from reference TRBV30 and TRBJ1-1, is SQTIHQWPATLVQPVGSPLSLECTVEGTSNPNLYWYRQAAGRGLQLLFYSVGIGQISSEVPQNLSASRPQDRQFILSSKKLLLSDSGFYLCAWRRSQITFFGQGTRLTVV.

V is TRBV18 and J is TRBJ1-1, with D unclear. CDR3 length: 14 amino acids. Per germline, CDR1 KGHSH and CDR2 LQKENI. V was cut by 3 bases and J by 3 bases, with 11 bases left in between. In nucleotides, the CDR3 is TGTGCCAGCTCACCGTTGGGGTCGGACACTGAAGCTTTCTTT. Amino acid sequence: CASSPLGSDTEAFF.

V usage is TRBV19 and J usage is TRBJ1-2, with D possibly TRBD1 on 6 matching bases. This CDR3 is 14 amino acids long. CDR1 is LNHDA and CDR2 is SQIVND in the germline V gene (reference sequence). With 7 bases removed from V and 6 bases from J, the gap between germline ends came to 18 bases. The CDR3 coding sequence is TGTGCCAGTATCCCAAACCCCGGACAGAATGGCTACACCTTC. Residues: CASIPNPGQNGYTF.

The chain uses TRBV27 and TRBJ1-1; D remains unclear. This CDR3 spans 18 amino acids. V was pared by 1 base and J by 2 bases, with 20 bases between. Germline CDR1 MNHEY, CDR2 SMNVEV (reference sequence). This CDR3 is CASSLYPPVRESNTEAFF. In DNA, the CDR3 is TGTGCCAGCAGTTTATACCCCCCTGTCCGGGAGTCAAACACTGAAGCTTTCTTT.

The CDR3 protein is CAWGRGGDQPQHF. CDR3 sequence (DNA): TGTGCCTGGGGAAGAGGAGGGGATCAGCCCCAGCATTTT. The V and J genes are TRBV30 and TRBJ1-5, with D tentatively TRBD1 (5 bases). Trimming removed 5 bases at V and 5 bases at J, with 13 bases between. The CDR3 consists of 13 residues. CDR1 is GTSNPN and CDR2 is SVGIG in the germline V gene (reference sequence).

This chain links TRBV4-2 with TRBJ2-7, with D maybe TRBD1 (6 bases). CDR1 and CDR2 from the germline V gene are LGHNA and YNFKEQ. V was cut by 1 base and J by 7 bases, with 17 bases left in between. The CDR3 covers 15 residues. CDR3 bases: TGTGCCAGCAGCCAAGCTCACAGGGAATCGAGTGAGCAGTACTTC. This sequence encodes CASSQAHRESSEQYF.

The chain is built from TRBV25-1 and TRBJ2-2; D may be TRBD1 (6 bases). The germline V gene has CDR1 MGHDK and CDR2 SYGVNS. CDR3 length: 16 amino acids. V lost 6 bases and J lost 0, with 14 bases in between. The CDR3 DNA is TGTGCCAGCAGCCGACCTAAGGGGGCGAACACCGGGGAGCTGTTTTTT. Its protein is CASSRPKGANTGELFF.

This chain links TRBV7-2 with TRBJ2-1; D unresolved. Germline values: CDR1 SGHTA, CDR2 FQGNSA. V lost 2 bases and J 1 base, leaving 6 bases between the germline ends. The CDR3 extends over 14 amino acids. CDR3 sequence reads: CASSLSSSYNEQFF. The DNA for the CDR3 is TGTGCCAGCAGCTTAAGTTCGTCCTACAATGAGCAGTTCTTC.

As for this clone: Mismatch with germline at one junction end may stem from a read error. The V gene is TRBV7-8, the J gene TRBJ2-7; D unclear. The CDR3 spans 12 residues. Germline V gene data show CDR1 as SGHVS and CDR2 as FQNEAQ. The chain's CDR3 is CASSFPSDEQYF. The CDR3, as DNA: TGTGCCAGCAGCTTTCCCTCCGACGAGCAGTACTTC.

The V call is TRBV2, the J call TRBJ1-5, with 8 positions matching TRBD1. With 3 bases clipped from V and 7 bases from J, the junction kept 5 bases outside the gene matches. CDR1 is SNHLY and CDR2 is FYNNEI in the germline V gene. This CDR3 spans 14 amino acids. CDR3 loop: CASSEDRVDQPQHF. The CDR3 DNA reads as TGTGCCAGCAGTGAGGACAGGGTGGACCAGCCCCAGCATTTT.

Note on this clone: A read error may produce the germline difference seen at one junction end. The chain recombines TRBV4-2 with TRBJ1-2, with D possibly TRBD1 on 5 matching bases. The CDR3 has 16 amino acids. Germline CDR1 is LGHNA and CDR2 is YNFKEQ. Written as DNA, the CDR3 is TGTGCCAGCAGCCAAGATGGGACTGTAGGTAGCTATGGCCACACCTTC. This sequence encodes CASSQDGTVGSYGHTF.

The chain is built from TRBV6-5 and TRBJ2-5; TRBD1 aligns across 9 bases. The DNA end favors TRBJ2-7, so the J call may be wrong. CDR1 is MNHEY, CDR2 SVGAGI, per germline. This CDR3 spans 14 amino acids. CDR3 amino acids: CASSSGQGISEQYF. The CDR3 coding sequence is TGTGCCAGCAGTTCGGGACAGGGCATTAGCGAGCAGTACTTC.

CDR3 bases: TGTGCCAGCAGTTTCTCGGGGGGCCTATACAATGAGCAGTTCTTC. The encoded protein is CASSFSGGLYNEQFF. The chain is built from TRBV28 and TRBJ2-1; D is possibly TRBD2 (7 bases). The CDR3 runs to 15 residues. CDR1 MDHEN and CDR2 SYDVKM come from the germline V gene. Between the trimmed V and J ends, which lost 3 bases and 4 bases, there was a span of 13 bases.

The rearrangement uses TRBV28 and TRBJ2-7; D is unclear. CDR3 length: 12 amino acids. Trimming left V 2 bases short and J 6 bases short, with 8 bases between. Germline CDR1 and CDR2: MDHEN and SYDVKM. The CDR3 DNA reads as TGTGCCAGCAGTTTAACCCTGGGCGAGCAGTACTTC. It yields the protein CASSLTLGEQYF. The whole variable domain, filled in from reference TRBV28 and TRBJ2-7, reads DVKVTQSSRYLVKRTGEKVFLECVQDMDHENMFWYRQDPGLGLRLIYFSYDVKMKEKGDIPEGYSVSREKKERFSLILESASTNQTSMYLCASSLTLGEQYFGPGTRLTVT.

This clone was counted a single time. V usage is TRBV19 and J usage is TRBJ1-4; no clear D gene. Trimming pared 0 bases from V and 5 bases from J, leaving 13 bases between. CDR1 is LNHDA and CDR2 is SQIVND in the germline V gene (reference sequence). The CDR3 totals 16 residues. The CDR3 sequence is CASSIESRRSNEKLFF. CDR3 nucleotides: TGTGCCAGTAGTATAGAGTCCAGGAGGTCGAATGAAAAACTGTTTTTT.

The chain combines TRBV4-3 with TRBJ2-1; 8 bases agree with TRBD2. Germline-derived CDR1 and CDR2 are LGHNA and YSLEER. Germline trimming cut 4 bases from V and 4 bases from J; bases unmatched to any gene: 6. The CDR3 runs to 15 residues. CDR3 sequence: CASSRAGGGYNEQFF. CDR3 coding DNA: TGCGCCAGCAGCCGCGCAGGCGGGGGGTACAATGAGCAGTTCTTC.